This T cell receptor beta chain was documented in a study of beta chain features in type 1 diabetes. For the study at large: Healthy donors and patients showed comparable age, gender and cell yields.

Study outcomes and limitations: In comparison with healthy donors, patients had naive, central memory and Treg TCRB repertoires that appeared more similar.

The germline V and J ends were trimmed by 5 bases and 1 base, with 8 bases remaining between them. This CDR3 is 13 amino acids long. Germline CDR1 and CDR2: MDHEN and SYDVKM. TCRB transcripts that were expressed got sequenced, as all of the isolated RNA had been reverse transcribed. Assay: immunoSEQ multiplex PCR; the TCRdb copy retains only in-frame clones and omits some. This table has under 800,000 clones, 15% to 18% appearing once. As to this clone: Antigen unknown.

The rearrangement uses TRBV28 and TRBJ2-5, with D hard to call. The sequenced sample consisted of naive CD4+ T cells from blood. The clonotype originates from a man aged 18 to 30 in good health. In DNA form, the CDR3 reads TGTGCCAGCAGTGTACGGGTCCAAGAGACCCAGTACTTC. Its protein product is CASSVRVQETQYF.